These 22 T cell receptor beta chains share one sample of origin, sequenced in a study of blood T cells in healthy people across ages (dated by TCRdb to the mid-2010s). The library was produced with 5' RACE. Sequencer: Illumina HiSeq 2500. A second PCR of about 6 to 11 cycles was run with a J-beta primer mix and a sample-barcoded 5' primer. TCRdb passed the public sequencing reads through fastp at Q25 and MiXCR, retaining productive beta sequences. One record per CDR3 amino acid sequence lists the most common genes and DNA. The sample data list about 2 million distinct CDR3 sequences, and roughly 52% of these were observed just once. Over 2% of the sample lies in the top ten. Sequenced material: blood. The receptor set was obtained from a woman in her thirties or forties in good health.

This clonotype was recorded at least ten times. The chain recombines TRBV6-5 with TRBJ1-2; D is unresolved. CDR1 is MNHEY, CDR2 SVGAGI, per germline. The CDR3 sequence is 13 residues long. Trimming stripped 0 bases from V and 4 bases from J, with 6 bases between. The CDR3 loop is CASSYSGSYGYTF. The CDR3 nucleotides are TGTGCCAGCAGTTACTCGGGTAGCTATGGCTACACCTTC.

This rearrangement joins TRBV29-1 to TRBJ2-3, with 9 bases matching TRBD2. CDR1 and CDR2 (germline): SQVTM, ANQGSEA. V shed 7 bases, J shed 6 bases, and the junction held 14 bases outside the gene matches. This CDR3 contains 15 residues. The CDR3, as DNA: TGCAGCGGCCTATCCGGGACTAGCCTGTTGGATACGCAGTATTTT. It translates to CSGLSGTSLLDTQYF.

This clonotype was seen a few times. The chain is built from TRBV13 and TRBJ1-4; 9 bases agree with TRBD1. The length of the CDR3 is 13 residues. From germline, CDR1 is PRHDT and CDR2 FYEKMQ (reference sequence). Trimming cost V 5 bases and J 8 bases; bases outside gene matches: 3. CDR3 coding DNA: TGTGCCAGCAGCGTCGGGACAGGGGAAAAACTGTTTTTT. As protein: CASSVGTGEKLFF.

This clonotype was seen only a few times. The V call is TRBV6-1, the J call TRBJ2-3; the D gene is possibly TRBD2 (6 bases). Germline-derived CDR1 and CDR2 are MNHNS and SASEGT. The CDR3 covers 14 residues. The germline V and J ends were trimmed by 6 bases and 6 bases, with 16 bases remaining between them. The CDR3 DNA reads as TGTGCCAGCAGCCGGGACTTCACTCCGGATACGCAGTATTTT. The encoded protein is CASSRDFTPDTQYF.

This clonotype was found a few times. The rearrangement links TRBV24-1 to TRBJ2-1; D gene uncertain. The CDR3 contains 14 residues. The V end was cut by 4 bases, the J end by 4 bases, with 10 bases between. Germline CDR1 KGHDR, CDR2 SFDVKD. CDR3 in amino acids: CATSEAQEYNEQFF. The CDR3 nucleotides read TGTGCCACCAGTGAAGCCCAGGAGTACAATGAGCAGTTCTTC.

This sequence joins TRBV11-2 and TRBJ2-1; possible D gene TRBD1, 6 bases. The CDR3 is made up of 14 amino acids. Between the trimmed V and J ends, which lost 5 bases and 12 bases, there was a span of 20 bases. Germline V gene data show CDR1 as SGHAT and CDR2 as FQNNGV. The CDR3: CASSHGRRGRGQFF. CDR3 bases: TGTGCCAGCAGCCATGGACGCAGGGGCCGGGGGCAGTTCTTC. Full variable domain (outside the CDR3, taken from reference TRBV11-2 and TRBJ2-1): EAGVAQSPRYKIIEKRQSVAFWCNPISGHATLYWYQQILGQGPKLLIQFQNNGVVDDSQLPKDRFSAERLKGVDSTLKIQPAKLEDSAVYLCASSHGRRGRGQFFGPGTRLTVL.

V and J are TRBV12-3 or TRBV12-4 and TRBJ2-3, with TRBD1 identical over 7 bases. J gave up 8 bases and V 5 bases, and 7 bases lay outside the gene matches. CDR3 length: 13 residues. The DNA of the CDR3 is TGTGCCAGCAGTGTTCAGGGGGTACCTACGCAGTATTTT. Its translation is CASSVQGVPTQYF.

The V and J genes are TRBV7-8 and TRBJ2-4; D perhaps matches TRBD2 (5 bases). The DNA end lines up better with TRBJ2-7; the J call may be wrong. Germline V gene sequence: CDR1 SGHVS, CDR2 FQNEAQ. CDR3 size: 15 residues. CDR3 protein: CASSLMREQLYEQYF. For the CDR3, the DNA is TGTGCCAGCAGCTTAATGAGGGAGCAGCTCTACGAGCAGTACTTC.

DNA of the CDR3: TGTGCCAGCAACCGGGGACAGGGAACCGGCTACACCTTC. Its protein product is CASNRGQGTGYTF. The chain is built from TRBV6-2 or TRBV6-3 and TRBJ1-2; 9 bases match TRBD1. J lost 8 bases, V lost 7 bases, and 8 bases had no gene match. From germline, CDR1 is MNHEY and CDR2 SVGEGT. CDR3 length: 13 residues.

The rearrangement uses TRBV15 and TRBJ1-5; 7 positions agree with TRBD1. J lost 0 bases, V lost 5 bases, and 13 bases had no gene match. Germline CDR1 LNHNV, CDR2 YYDKDF (reference sequence). This CDR3 comprises 18 residues. The CDR3 protein is CATSRTLQGRYSNQPQHF. In DNA, the CDR3 is TGTGCCACCAGCCGAACGTTACAGGGGCGATATAGCAATCAGCCCCAGCATTTT.

The rearrangement links TRBV7-2 to TRBJ2-1; 10 bases line up with TRBD2. The V and J ends lost 3 bases and 3 bases, in that order; junction bases with no gene match: 8. The CDR3 has 17 amino acids. CDR1 is SGHTA, CDR2 FQGNSA, per germline. The CDR3 nucleotides are TGTGCCAGCAGCTTCTCAGGGGTAGCGGGGGGCTACAATGAGCAGTTCTTC. Protein sequence: CASSFSGVAGGYNEQFF.

V is TRBV19 and J is TRBJ2-7, with no clear D. Germline V gives CDR1 LNHDA, CDR2 SQIVND (reference sequence). V shed 3 bases and J shed 3 bases, with 9 bases lying between them. The CDR3 has 13 amino acids. The CDR3 DNA is TGTGCCAGTAGTATCTTACCGGACTACGAGCAGTACTTC. Protein: CASSILPDYEQYF.

A word on this clonotype: At one end, the junction sequence differs from germline, possibly due to a read error. The V gene is TRBV7-8, the J gene TRBJ2-5; 12 positions agree with TRBD2. Germline CDR1 and CDR2: SGHVS and FQNEAQ. This CDR3 spans 16 amino acids. CDR3 loop: CTSSFLAGGPIETQYF. The CDR3 DNA follows: TGTACCAGCAGCTTCCTAGCGGGGGGGCCAATAGAGACCCAGTACTTC.

This clonotype has more than one count but fewer than ten. The chain carries TRBV29-1 and TRBJ2-7; 11 positions match TRBD1. The trim removed 6 bases at V and 7 bases at J, leaving 14 bases unmatched. This CDR3 spans 15 amino acids. Germline V gene lookup returns CDR1 SQVTM and CDR2 ANQGSEA. The CDR3 is CSVYGQGARVGEQYF. CDR3 sequence (DNA): TGCAGCGTATATGGACAGGGGGCAAGGGTGGGAGAGCAGTACTTC.

This chain connects TRBV5-1 to TRBJ2-5; 11 positions match TRBD2. CDR1 is SGHRS, CDR2 YFSETQ, per germline. There are 16 residues in the CDR3. The V segment lost 1 base and the J segment 6 bases; nucleotides outside the gene matches: 8. The DNA of the CDR3 is TGCGCCAGCAGCTTGAGTTCAACTAGCGGGGGCAAGACCCAGTACTTC. It is translated as CASSLSSTSGGKTQYF.

The chain joins TRBV24-1 to TRBJ2-3; tentatively, D is TRBD1 or TRBD2 (6 bases each). This CDR3 has 14 residues. V was cut by 6 bases and J by 6 bases, with 15 bases left in between. The germline V gene has CDR1 KGHDR and CDR2 SFDVKD. CDR3: CATSWSGAGDTQYF. CDR3 coding DNA: TGTGCCACCAGTTGGTCGGGGGCAGGGGATACGCAGTATTTT.

V gene TRBV29-1 combines with J gene TRBJ2-1, with TRBD1 matching over 7 bases. Near its end, the DNA agrees better with TRBJ2-7, so the J call may be wrong. Germline values: CDR1 SQVTM, CDR2 ANQGSEA. The CDR3 covers 14 residues. The CDR3 loop is CSALGGQAYNEQYF. The CDR3 DNA reads TGCAGCGCGCTTGGCGGACAGGCCTACAATGAGCAGTACTTC.

A few counts support this clonotype. The V and J genes are TRBV18 and TRBJ2-1, with no clear D. The germline CDR1 and CDR2 sequences are KGHSH and LQKENI. The V gene lost 3 bases and the J gene lost 1 base, with 7 bases spanning the gap. The CDR3 runs to 14 residues. The CDR3, as DNA: TGTGCCAGCTCACCTCAATATTCCTACAATGAGCAGTTCTTC. Translating gives CASSPQYSYNEQFF.

The CDR3: CASSLRPTGWKTGELFF. The CDR3 DNA follows: TGTGCCAGCAGTTTAAGGCCCACAGGGTGGAAAACCGGGGAGCTGTTTTTT. The chain recombines TRBV28 with TRBJ2-2; a weak D match, TRBD1 (6 bases). The CDR3 loop spans 17 amino acids. V lost 2 bases to trimming and J lost 5 bases, with 18 bases between them. The germline V gene has CDR1 MDHEN and CDR2 SYDVKM.

The rearrangement joins TRBV6-5 to TRBJ2-1, with 9 nucleotides matching TRBD1. The CDR3 spans 15 residues. Unmatched junction bases numbered 9, after V lost 5 bases and J lost 7 bases. CDR1 is MNHEY, CDR2 SVGAGI, per germline. CDR3 DNA: TGTGCCAGCAGTACAGGGACAGGGCCTACGAATGAGCAGTTCTTC. Its protein product is CASSTGTGPTNEQFF.

The chain carries TRBV28 and TRBJ2-1; D possibly matches TRBD1 or TRBD2 (6 bases each). Trimming cost V 10 bases and J 6 bases, with 19 bases left between them. This CDR3 region has 14 residues. Germline V gene sequence: CDR1 MDHEN, CDR2 SYDVKM. As DNA, the CDR3 is TGTGCCAACTTGACACCGGGGGCCCTCAATGAGCAGTTCTTC. Translation gives CANLTPGALNEQFF.

This chain connects TRBV5-6 to TRBJ2-7, with a tentative D call TRBD1 (7 bases). The CDR3 has 16 residues. The germline V gene encodes CDR1 SGHDT and CDR2 YYEEEE. The V gene lost 2 bases and the J gene lost 5 bases, with 20 bases spanning the gap. CDR3 in DNA: TGTGCCAGCAGCTTCCCCTCAGGAGGGGGCGTCCACGAGCAGTACTTC. Residues: CASSFPSGGGVHEQYF.